This T cell receptor beta chain comes out of a study of regulatory T cells in long-lasting Graves disease (dated by TCRdb to 2020 to 2023). For context, the study as a whole: Persistent Graves' disease meant more than 5 years of antithyroid drug treatment with TSH receptor autoantibodies that stayed positive. In the clinical cohort, patients with persistent Graves' disease had used antithyroid drugs for an average of about 10.3 years. The study was registered as a clinical trial and conducted in China. A total of around 35 samples were covered by TCR sequencing, comprising approximately 13 persistent and around 20 newly diagnosed Graves' disease patients. Patients with persistent Graves' disease were compared with patients with newly diagnosed Graves' disease using TCR sequencing and RNA sequencing of peripheral blood.

Worth noting for this clonotype: The specificity of this receptor is unknown. It has no much larger one-base neighbor in the sample; base qualities were not kept.

V trim: 5 bases; J trim: 1 base; unmatched bases: 13. CDR1 and CDR2, per the germline V gene, are SGHTA and FQGTGA. Measured from the cysteine to the phenylalanine, the CDR3 is 19 residues long. Kept here is only the CDR3 DNA, which spans 57 bases and is read in frame from base 1. The library relied on multiplex PCR. Sequencer: Illumina HiSeq 4000. TCR beta libraries were built with iRepertoire HTBI primers and Arm-PCR amplification of CDR3 regions. Before sequencing, the PCR products underwent gel purification. In the authors' own workflow: Gene usage analysis of CDR3 amino acid clonotypes relied on the 60 or so TRBV and 13 to 15 TRBJ segments identified across samples. Filtered high-quality paired reads were merged into contigs using COPE and FqMerger. Contigs were aligned with BLAST to IMGT TRBV, TRBD and TRBJ reference genes, and CDR3 was defined per IMGT. Any clonotype with a frequency above 0.1% was counted as a highly expanded clone. Shannon entropy served as the measure of repertoire diversity, while the Gini coefficient captured V-J evenness. Public clonotypes were defined as clonotypes shared by more than one individual. TCRdb reprocessing: public reads trimmed at Q25 with fastp, clones called with MiXCR, in-frame beta chains kept. Records with the same CDR3 protein are collapsed into one entry carrying the most frequent genes and DNA. In this record, the V and J calls reflect TCRdb's handling and not the investigators' own analysis. Counted in this sample were some 450,000 distinct CDR3 sequences; about 20% of them appeared once. The ten largest make up about a quarter of the sample.

What the study reported, not specific to this receptor: The authors noted that the small sample size was a limitation that may lower accuracy. The study examined only peripheral blood because the primary lesion, thyroid tissue, could not be accessed. Sequencing and analysis were restricted to the TCR beta chain. Compared with newly diagnosed patients, persistent Graves' disease patients had lower TCR Shannon entropy and fewer highly expanded clones, which suggests clonal expansion. A larger number of public clonotypes was shared among persistent patients (more than 2,500) than among newly diagnosed patients (about 990). Persistent disease showed preferential use of TRBV28, TRBJ1-2 and TRBJ2-5, whereas newly diagnosed disease favored TRBV20-1 and TRBJ2-1.

The intended sense of this specimen's time point label: persistent/refractory GD, antithyroid drugs over 5 years with positive TRAb. RNA was extracted from PBMCs in TRIzol for both TCR sequencing and RNA sequencing. The diagnosis of Graves' disease followed American Thyroid Association guidelines. Recruitment of patients was carried out at an endocrinology department in Xi'an, China. From each patient, 8 to 10 milliliters of peripheral blood was collected into an EDTA anticoagulant tube. Ficoll Paque Plus density gradient separation was used to isolate PBMCs, and no further T cell sorting was performed. An Agilent 2100 Bioanalyzer and agarose gel were used to check RNA quality, while a NanoDrop 2000 measured RNA concentration.

The sequence is built from TRBV7-3 and TRBJ2-6; 8 junctional bases match TRBD1. The clonotype comes from a female donor with Graves disease. The sequences come from peripheral blood mononuclear cells (PBMCs), collected when the disease was refractory, from a patient treated with antithyroid drugs. CDR3 sequence: CASSPVSPGGSSGANVLTF. The nucleotide sequence is given as TGTGCCAGCAGCCCAGTTTCCCCAGGGGGCTCATCTGGGGCCAACGTCCTGACTTTC.